The entry below describes one T cell receptor (beta chain). Looked up from germline, CDR1 is MNHEY and CDR2 is SMNVEV (reference sequence). The CDR3 is 18 amino acids. The ends lost 6 bases at V and 6 bases at J; junction bases unmatched: 22. These data are taken from a study of blood T cell repertoires in COVID-19. Study-level background: There were acute and convalescent COVID-19 samples, and they came from the United States, Italy and Spain. Sample material is recorded as cDNA or gDNA derived from T cells, B-cell-depleted T cells, or PBMCs.

Seattle participants joined during active infection and were tracked over time. How the authors handled the data: Estimates of nucleated cell counts were drawn from the amplification of reference gene primers. The table came from immunoSEQ multiplex PCR; TCRdb's copy has only in-frame clones and leaves some out. The V and J calls and clone size come from that table; D and trimming were worked out from the DNA. Found here are more than 200,000 clones, 86% of them singletons; the top ten hold about 9.4%. The sequenced sample consisted of peripheral blood. The clonotype originates from a woman aged 50 to 65 with COVID-19, enrolled during active disease. The chain has TRBV27 and TRBJ2-7, with 8 bases aligning to TRBD2. The CDR3: CASRQIAGNAAALLEQYF. As DNA, the CDR3 is TGTGCCAGCAGGCAAATAGCGGGGAACGCCGCGGCTCTCCTCGAGCAGTACTTC.